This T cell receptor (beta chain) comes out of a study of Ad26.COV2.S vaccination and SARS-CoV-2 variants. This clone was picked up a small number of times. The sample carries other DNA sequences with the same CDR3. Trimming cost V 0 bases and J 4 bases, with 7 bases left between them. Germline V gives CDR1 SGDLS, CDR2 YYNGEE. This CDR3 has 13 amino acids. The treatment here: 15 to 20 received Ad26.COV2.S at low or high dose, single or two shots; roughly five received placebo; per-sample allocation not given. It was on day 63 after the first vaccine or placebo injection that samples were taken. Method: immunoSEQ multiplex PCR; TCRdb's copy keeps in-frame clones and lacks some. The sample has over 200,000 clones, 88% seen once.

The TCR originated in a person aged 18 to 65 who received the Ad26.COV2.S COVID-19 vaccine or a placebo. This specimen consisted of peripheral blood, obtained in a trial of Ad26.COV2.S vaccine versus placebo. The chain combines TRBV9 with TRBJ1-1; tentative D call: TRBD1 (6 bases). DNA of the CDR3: TGTGCCAGCAGCGTAGAGGGGGGCACTGAAGCTTTCTTT. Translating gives CASSVEGGTEAFF.